The entry below describes one TCR beta chain. In the source study's methods: Estimation of nucleated cell counts was performed using reference gene primer amplification. Profiling relied on immunoSEQ multiplex PCR, and the TCRdb table lists in-frame clones only, not all of them. V and J calls and clone size are copied from that table; D and trimming were computed from the DNA. The sample yields about 45,000 clones, about 90% seen once. These data are taken from a study of blood T cell repertoires in COVID-19. This TCR was sampled from a human donor in a cohort sampled during active COVID-19. Sequenced sample: peripheral blood.

DNA of the CDR3: TGTGCCAGCAGCGCGTTACAGGGGTACGAGCAGTACTTC. Amino acid sequence: CASSALQGYEQYF. The chain employs TRBV5-6 and TRBJ2-7; 7 bases line up with TRBD1. J lost 4 bases, V lost 4 bases, and 5 bases had no gene match. Germline loops: CDR1 SGHDT, CDR2 YYEEEE. The CDR3 spans 13 residues.